This TCR beta chain was obtained from a study of shared clonotypes between healthy human individuals. The table came from immunoSEQ multiplex PCR; TCRdb's copy has only in-frame clones and leaves some out. The table lists 550,000 to 700,000 clones, roughly 73% of them singletons, with around 1.8% in the top ten. There are 13 residues in the CDR3. Germline CDR1 SGHRS, CDR2 YFSETQ. The sequence was obtained from a woman in her 30s in good health. The chain joins TRBV5-1 to TRBJ2-5, with 7 bases fitting TRBD1. The J call may be mistaken, given a closer DNA end match to TRBJ2-7. Input material: memory CD4+ T cells sorted from blood. Subset meaning: CD45RA-negative fraction. The CDR3 sequence is CASRLKQGHEQYF. The CDR3 DNA sequence: TGCGCCAGCAGACTGAAACAGGGGCACGAGCAGTACTTC.